Detailed here is one TCR beta chain. The antigen is not known. This record belongs to a study of glioma-infiltrating T cells after dendritic cell vaccination. About the research overall: Treatment, given 2003 to 2012, was autologous tumor lysate-pulsed dendritic cell vaccination.

Noted time point: after dendritic cell vaccination, including at tumor progression/relapse. The junction had 9 bases not matched to a gene; V was cut back by 5 bases and J by 3 bases. Per germline, CDR1 KGHSH and CDR2 LQKENI. The CDR3 consists of 16 residues. Study conclusions and caveats: Estimated pretreatment TIL content predicted outcome after dendritic cell vaccination.

TCRdb's copy holds only in-frame clones and misses some; the assay was immunoSEQ multiplex PCR. This table holds 45,000 to 60,000 clones, about 80% found once. The source was blood, collected after dendritic cell vaccination. This sequence originates from a human donor with glioblastoma. This chain connects TRBV18 to TRBJ1-4; 7 nucleotides align to TRBD1. CDR3 sequence (DNA): TGTGCCAGCTCAATCGTCCTCGGGACAGCTAATGAAAAACTGTTTTTT. Protein product: CASSIVLGTANEKLFF.